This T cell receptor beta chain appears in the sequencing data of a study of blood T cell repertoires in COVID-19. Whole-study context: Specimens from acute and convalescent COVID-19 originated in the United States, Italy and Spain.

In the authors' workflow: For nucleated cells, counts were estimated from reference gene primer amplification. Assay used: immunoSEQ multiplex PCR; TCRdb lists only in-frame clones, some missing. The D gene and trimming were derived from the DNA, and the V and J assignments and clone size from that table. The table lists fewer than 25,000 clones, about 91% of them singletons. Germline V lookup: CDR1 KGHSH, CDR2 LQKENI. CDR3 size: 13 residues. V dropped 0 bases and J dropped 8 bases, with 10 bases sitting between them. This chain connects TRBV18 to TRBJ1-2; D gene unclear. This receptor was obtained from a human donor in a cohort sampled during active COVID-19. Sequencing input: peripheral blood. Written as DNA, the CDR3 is TGTGCCAGCTCACCACCGCAGAACCAGGGCTACACCTTC. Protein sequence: CASSPPQNQGYTF. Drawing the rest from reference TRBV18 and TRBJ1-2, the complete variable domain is NAGVMQNPRHLVRRRGQEARLRCSPMKGHSHVYWYRQLPEEGLKFMVYLQKENIIDESGMPKERFSAEFPKEGPSILRIQQVVRGDSAAYFCASSPPQNQGYTFGSGTRLTVV.